This TCR beta chain was recorded in a study of neurological immune-mediated disorders. Synthesis of cDNA was accomplished via 5'RACE employing 10-nucleotide random UMIs. Every sequencing run generated over 170 million TCR-beta sequences from 15-18 subjects. Using its own MiXCR run on the 5' RACE reads, TCRdb lists one record per CDR3 protein. The table records about 22,000 distinct CDR3 sequences, 10% of them present only once. This clonotype was seen many times. The antigen remains undetermined. The CDR3 contains 12 residues. The germline CDR1 and CDR2 sequences are LGHNA and YNFKEQ. V was shortened by 3 bases and J by 9 bases, with 9 bases between the two germline ends. Overall study findings and caveats: CDR3 amino acid sequences of expanded clones were not shared across subjects, a result suggesting private repertoires in all groups. It was HTLV-1-associated myelopathy that showed the most TCR clonal expansion, while multiple sclerosis showed the least, falling below healthy controls.

This TCR was recovered from a woman in her sixties or seventies with HTLV-1-associated myelopathy (HAM/TSP). Material for sequencing was PBMCs. V usage is TRBV4-2 and J usage is TRBJ1-5; D is uncertain. The chain's CDR3 is CASSQGTGPQHF. In nucleotides, the CDR3 is TGTGCCAGCAGCCAGGGCACCGGGCCCCAGCATTTT.